This entry is about one T cell receptor beta chain. What it binds is unknown. Using immunoSEQ multiplex PCR, the repertoire was profiled, and TCRdb retains in-frame clones only, with some absent. The profile shows over 85,000 clones, 85% of them singletons. Healthy donors had no documented immune events, such as infections, while sampled. CDR1 and CDR2 (germline): SNHLY, FYNNEI. V shed 8 bases and J shed 5 bases, with 19 bases lying between them. This CDR3 spans 15 amino acids. The entry originates in a study of identifying expanded T cells in peripheral blood. Regarding the study as a whole: About 1.3 clones differed between technical replicates, versus approximately 16 and 19 over time. Variance in clone template counts between roughly two-week samples significantly increased with total template count across all healthy donors.

The TCR originated in a person aged 18 to 75 in good health. The chain combines TRBV2 with TRBJ1-5; a weak D match, TRBD1 (6 bases). What was sequenced was blood. The CDR3 protein is CASLQDQGMDQPQHF. For the CDR3, the DNA is TGTGCCAGCTTGCAGGATCAGGGGATGGATCAGCCCCAGCATTTT. Looking up the rest from reference TRBV2 and TRBJ1-5 gives the full variable domain: EPEVTQTPSHQVTQMGQEVILRCVPISNHLYFYWYRQILGQKVEFLVSFYNNEISEKSEIFDDQFSVERPDGSNFTLKIRSTKLEDSAMYFCASLQDQGMDQPQHFGDGTRLSIL.